Reported below is one TCR beta chain. It was across several immunoSEQ plates that each subset's genomic DNA was evenly split. Some clones are missing from TCRdb's copy, which holds only in-frame ones; the method was immunoSEQ multiplex PCR. The top ten hold 0.11% to 0.15% of the sample, which has 2.5 million or so clones, around 90% seen once. This CDR3 contains 13 residues. The V gene's germline CDR1 is GTSNPN and CDR2 SVGIG (reference sequence). V lost 4 bases, J lost 5 bases, and 12 bases lay in between. The record originates from a study of shared clonotypes between healthy human individuals. Sequences were obtained from naive CD4+ T cells sorted from blood. Stated subset: CD45RA+ positively selected. The TCR was taken from a man between 18 and 35 years old in good health. The chain links TRBV30 to TRBJ2-1, with D possibly TRBD2 on 6 matching bases. CDR3 sequence: CAWTVGGNNEQFF. CDR3 bases: TGTGCCTGGACGGTAGGCGGGAACAATGAGCAGTTCTTC.